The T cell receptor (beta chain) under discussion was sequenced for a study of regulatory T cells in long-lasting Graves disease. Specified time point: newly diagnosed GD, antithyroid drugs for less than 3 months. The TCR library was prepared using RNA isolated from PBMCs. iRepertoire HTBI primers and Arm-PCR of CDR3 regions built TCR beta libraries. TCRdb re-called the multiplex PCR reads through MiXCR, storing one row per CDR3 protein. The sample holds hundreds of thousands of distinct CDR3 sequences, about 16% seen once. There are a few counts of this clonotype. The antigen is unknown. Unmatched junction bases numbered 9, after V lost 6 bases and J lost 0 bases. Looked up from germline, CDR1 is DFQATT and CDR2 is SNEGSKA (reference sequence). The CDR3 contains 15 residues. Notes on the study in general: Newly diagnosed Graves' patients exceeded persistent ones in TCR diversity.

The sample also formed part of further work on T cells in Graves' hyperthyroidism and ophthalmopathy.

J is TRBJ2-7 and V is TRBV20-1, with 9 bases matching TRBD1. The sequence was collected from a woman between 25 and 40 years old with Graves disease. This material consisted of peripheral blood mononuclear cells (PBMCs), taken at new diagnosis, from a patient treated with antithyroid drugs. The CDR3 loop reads CSASDRGPSSYEQYF. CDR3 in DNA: TGCAGTGCCTCGGACAGGGGCCCCAGCTCCTACGAGCAGTACTTC.